Listed below are T cell receptor beta chains from one sample, sequenced in a study of T cell repertoires in cytomegalovirus infection. One entry per CDR3 protein results from TCRdb running MiXCR on the reads. The data contain around 210,000 distinct CDR3 sequences, under 8.5% of them singletons. Sequencing used PBMCs. These receptors all come from a human donor in good health (CMV status not recorded). Some clones in this sample may be carry-over from other donors' samples. The CDR3 runs from the conserved cysteine through the conserved F or W. A D gene is named only where the DNA matches it firmly. Clone sizes are given selectively: once, few, many, or a class where the clone is expanded.

J gene: TRBJ1-1; V gene: TRBV30; D gene: NA; clone size: many; CDR3 DNA: TGTGCCTGGAGTCCCATGAGGACTGAAGCTTTCTTT; CDR3 protein: CAWSPMRTEAFF
J gene: TRBJ1-2; V gene: TRBV7-2; D gene: NA; clone size: many; CDR3 DNA: TGTGCCAGCAGCTTGGGCACCGCTGATATGCGCTACACCTTC; CDR3 protein: CASSLGTADMRYTF
J gene: TRBJ2-1; V gene: TRBV9; D gene: NA; clone size: many; CDR3 DNA: TGTGCCAGCAGCTCCAGGGGGGTCGACAGCTCCTACAATGAGCAGTTCTTC; CDR3 protein: CASSSRGVDSSYNEQFF
J gene: TRBJ2-7; V gene: TRBV18; D gene: NA; clone size: many; CDR3 DNA: TGTGCCAGCTCACCACTCCCCCGACTGACTAACTCCTACGAGCAGTACTTC; CDR3 protein: CASSPLPRLTNSYEQYF
J gene: TRBJ1-2; V gene: TRBV20-1; D gene: NA; clone size: NA; CDR3 DNA: TGCAGTGCCCCCCTCCGGGTAACTATGGCAAGCTACACCTTC; CDR3 protein: CSAPLRVTMASYTF
J gene: TRBJ1-2; V gene: TRBV7-2; D gene: TRBD1; clone size: many; CDR3 DNA: TGTGCCAGCAGCCCGGGACAGGGGGATGGCTACACCTTC; CDR3 protein: CASSPGQGDGYTF
J gene: TRBJ2-7; V gene: TRBV29-1; D gene: NA; clone size: many; CDR3 DNA: TGCAGCGTTGGCCCCGGGACCTCCTACGAGCAGTACTTC; CDR3 protein: CSVGPGTSYEQYF
J gene: TRBJ1-2; V gene: TRBV7-6; D gene: TRBD1; clone size: many; CDR3 DNA: TGTGCCAGCAGCTCCACCGGGACAGGGGACGGCTACACCTTC; CDR3 protein: CASSSTGTGDGYTF
J gene: TRBJ1-5; V gene: TRBV28; D gene: NA; clone size: many; CDR3 DNA: TGTGCCAGCAGTCCCCAGGGGAATCAGCCCCAGCATTTT; CDR3 protein: CASSPQGNQPQHF
J gene: TRBJ1-1; V gene: TRBV7-2; D gene: NA; clone size: many; CDR3 DNA: TGTGCCAGCAGCTTAGCTCTATGGGGGGGGACGCGCTACACTGAAGCTTTCTTT; CDR3 protein: CASSLALWGGTRYTEAFF
J gene: TRBJ1-5; V gene: TRBV11-2; D gene: NA; clone size: NA; CDR3 DNA: TGTGCCAGCAGCTTAGATAGGTACGGAAATCAGCCCCAGCATTTT; CDR3 protein: CASSLDRYGNQPQHF
J gene: TRBJ2-7; V gene: TRBV6-2/TRBV6-3; D gene: TRBD1; clone size: many; CDR3 DNA: TGTGCCAGCAGTAATCCGACAGGGCACTCCTACGAGCAGTACTTC; CDR3 protein: CASSNPTGHSYEQYF
J gene: TRBJ2-1; V gene: TRBV7-2; D gene: TRBD1; clone size: many; CDR3 DNA: TGTGCCAGCAGTCGACAGGGGGACAATGAGCAGTTCTTC; CDR3 protein: CASSRQGDNEQFF
J gene: TRBJ1-1; V gene: TRBV29-1; D gene: NA; clone size: many; CDR3 DNA: TGCAGCGTTGAACCTGTCGGGTACACTGAAGCTTTCTTT; CDR3 protein: CSVEPVGYTEAFF
J gene: TRBJ1-5; V gene: TRBV23-1; D gene: NA; clone size: many; CDR3 DNA: TGCGCCAGCAGTCAATGCTTCCAGGGTGGGCAGCCCCAGCATTTT; CDR3 protein: CASSQCFQGGQPQHF
J gene: TRBJ2-7; V gene: TRBV9; D gene: TRBD1; clone size: many; CDR3 DNA: TGTGCCAGCAGCGTAGGGAGGACAGGGATTTACGAGCAGTACTTC; CDR3 protein: CASSVGRTGIYEQYF
J gene: TRBJ2-2; V gene: TRBV7-2; D gene: TRBD2; clone size: many; CDR3 DNA: TGTGCCAGCAGCGTCCTAGCGGGGGGCGTGAACACCGGGGAGCTGTTTTTT; CDR3 protein: CASSVLAGGVNTGELFF
J gene: TRBJ2-3; V gene: TRBV6-2/TRBV6-3; D gene: NA; clone size: many; CDR3 DNA: TGTGCCAGCACGGACGCCTCTTACACAGATACGCAGTATTTT; CDR3 protein: CASTDASYTDTQYF
J gene: TRBJ1-5; V gene: TRBV7-2; D gene: NA; clone size: many; CDR3 DNA: TGTGCCAGCAGCTTCCAACCGACCGGTTTCAATCAGCCCCAGCATTTT; CDR3 protein: CASSFQPTGFNQPQHF
J gene: TRBJ1-4; V gene: TRBV2; D gene: NA; clone size: many; CDR3 DNA: TGTGCCAGCAGTGATCTGGACATCAATGAAAAACTGTTTTTT; CDR3 protein: CASSDLDINEKLFF
J gene: TRBJ2-5; V gene: TRBV20-1; D gene: TRBD2; clone size: NA; CDR3 DNA: TGCAGTGCTAGAGTTAGCGGGGGGGCCGGAGAGACCCAGTACTTC; CDR3 protein: CSARVSGGAGETQYF
J gene: TRBJ1-1; V gene: TRBV5-1; D gene: NA; clone size: many; CDR3 DNA: TGCGCCAGCAGCTTGGAGGGCAGACCAGGGGCTGAAGCTTTCTTT; CDR3 protein: CASSLEGRPGAEAFF
J gene: TRBJ2-2; V gene: TRBV7-8; D gene: TRBD2; clone size: many; CDR3 DNA: TGTGCCAGCAGATTAGCGGGGGGAGACACCGGGGAGCTGTTTTTT; CDR3 protein: CASRLAGGDTGELFF
J gene: TRBJ2-4; V gene: TRBV29-1; D gene: TRBD1; clone size: many; CDR3 DNA: TGCAGCGTCCAGGCTCCTAGGGGACAGATAGGCATTCAGTACTTC; CDR3 protein: CSVQAPRGQIGIQYF
J gene: TRBJ2-3; V gene: TRBV7-9; D gene: TRBD2; clone size: NA; CDR3 DNA: TGTGCCAGCAGTTTTGGGACTAGCAGCACAGATACGCAGTATTTT; CDR3 protein: CASSFGTSSTDTQYF
J gene: TRBJ1-6; V gene: TRBV30; D gene: NA; clone size: many; CDR3 DNA: TGTGCCTGGAACCTGGGCCCAGGCACGAATTCACCCCTCCACTTT; CDR3 protein: CAWNLGPGTNSPLHF
J gene: TRBJ1-2; V gene: TRBV7-2; D gene: TRBD1; clone size: many; CDR3 DNA: TGTGCCAGCAGCCCCCGGGACAGTTACCCTACTAACTATGGCTACACCTTC; CDR3 protein: CASSPRDSYPTNYGYTF
J gene: TRBJ1-6; V gene: TRBV28; D gene: TRBD1; clone size: NA; CDR3 DNA: TGTGCCAGCAGACACAGGGGGCCATCACCCCTCCACTTT; CDR3 protein: CASRHRGPSPLHF
J gene: TRBJ2-5; V gene: TRBV7-2; D gene: NA; clone size: many; CDR3 DNA: TGTGCCAGCAGCTTGACCATCTACCAAGAGACCCAGTACTTC; CDR3 protein: CASSLTIYQETQYF
J gene: TRBJ1-1; V gene: TRBV29-1; D gene: NA; clone size: many; CDR3 DNA: TGCAGCGTTTACCGGGATAAGAACACTGAAGCTTTCTTT; CDR3 protein: CSVYRDKNTEAFF
J gene: TRBJ1-1; V gene: TRBV6-4; D gene: NA; clone size: many; CDR3 DNA: TGTGCCAGCAGTGTGCGACCGACTGAAGCTTTCTTT; CDR3 protein: CASSVRPTEAFF
J gene: TRBJ1-1; V gene: TRBV4-1; D gene: TRBD1; clone size: few; CDR3 DNA: TGTGCCAGCAGCCCAGGGGGGGGACGCATGAACACTGAAGCTTTCTTT; CDR3 protein: CASSPGGGRMNTEAFF
J gene: TRBJ1-1; V gene: TRBV28; D gene: NA; clone size: many; CDR3 DNA: TGTGTCAGCACCCGAAGCTCTGAAGCTTTCTTT; CDR3 protein: CVSTRSSEAFF
J gene: TRBJ2-7; V gene: TRBV7-2; D gene: TRBD2; clone size: many; CDR3 DNA: TGTGCCAGCAGCTTCCTAGCGGGGGAATTCTACGAGCAGTACTTC; CDR3 protein: CASSFLAGEFYEQYF
J gene: TRBJ2-7; V gene: TRBV6-5; D gene: NA; clone size: many; CDR3 DNA: TGTGCCAGCAGTCCGACCCGACAGAACTACGAGCAGTACTTC; CDR3 protein: CASSPTRQNYEQYF
J gene: TRBJ2-1; V gene: TRBV29-1; D gene: TRBD2; clone size: many; CDR3 DNA: TGCAGCGTTCTAATGGGGCTAGCGGGGGGTAATGAGCAGTTCTTC; CDR3 protein: CSVLMGLAGGNEQFF
J gene: TRBJ2-6; V gene: TRBV6-2/TRBV6-3; D gene: NA; clone size: many; CDR3 DNA: TGTGCCAGCAGTGCGACATGGGACCAGGCCAACGTCCTGACTTTC; CDR3 protein: CASSATWDQANVLTF
J gene: TRBJ1-1; V gene: TRBV28; D gene: NA; clone size: many; CDR3 DNA: TGTGCCAGCAGTTCGTTGACGAACATGAACACTGAAGCTTTCTTT; CDR3 protein: CASSSLTNMNTEAFF
J gene: TRBJ1-2; V gene: TRBV7-2; D gene: TRBD1; clone size: many; CDR3 DNA: TGTGCCAGCAGCTCCGCGACAGGGAGCTATGGCTACACCTTC; CDR3 protein: CASSSATGSYGYTF
J gene: TRBJ2-7; V gene: TRBV12-3/TRBV12-4; D gene: NA; clone size: many; CDR3 DNA: TGTGCCAGCAGCTGGAACGAGCAGTACTTC; CDR3 protein: CASSWNEQYF
J gene: TRBJ1-4; V gene: TRBV6-1; D gene: NA; clone size: many; CDR3 DNA: TGTGCCAGCAGTCCTGGGGGGGCGCATGGGGAAAAACTGTTTTTT; CDR3 protein: CASSPGGAHGEKLFF
J gene: TRBJ1-5; V gene: TRBV28; D gene: TRBD1; clone size: NA; CDR3 DNA: TGTGCCAGCAGAATTAAGGACAGGGGGCCTTATCAGCCCCAGCATTTT; CDR3 protein: CASRIKDRGPYQPQHF